This TCR beta chain was documented in a study of blood T cell repertoires in COVID-19. Overall study context: The United States, Italy and Spain were the sources of the acute and convalescent COVID-19 samples. Nucleic acid was either cDNA or gDNA, and it came from T cells, B-cell-depleted T cells, or PBMCs.

Study processing details: Using reference gene primer amplification, nucleated cell counts were estimated. TCRdb keeps only in-frame clones here, not all; method: immunoSEQ multiplex PCR. For V, J and clone size, that table is used; D and trimming come from the DNA. The table records 400,000 to 550,000 clones, roughly 90% of them present only once. Germline V gives CDR1 MGHDK, CDR2 SYGVNS. CDR3 length equals 16 residues. Trimming took off 1 base at V and 4 bases at J, with 14 bases between the two ends. The sequencing input was peripheral blood. V usage is TRBV25-1 and J usage is TRBJ1-3, with a possible D match to TRBD1 (6 bases). This receptor was obtained from a woman aged 30 to 39 with acute or convalescent COVID-19. The CDR3 here is CASSEWGGQVGNTIYF. CDR3 coding DNA: TGTGCCAGCAGTGAATGGGGGGGGCAGGTGGGAAACACCATATATTTT.